The sequence of this TCR beta chain was determined in a study of T cells in localized non-small cell lung cancer. TCRdb keeps only in-frame clones here, not all; method: immunoSEQ multiplex PCR. Among about 14,000 clones, around 85% were seen once, and the ten largest hold 20% to 25%. The CDR3 is made up of 16 amino acids. The germline gives CDR1 KGHSH, CDR2 LQKENI. V lost 2 bases to trimming and J lost 8 bases, with 18 bases between them. Sequencing used peripheral blood, obtained before any cancer treatment. This clonotype was sampled from a female donor at least 60 years old with stage I squamous cell lung carcinoma. The V call is TRBV18, the J call TRBJ1-4; D unresolved. DNA of the CDR3: TGTGCCAGCTCACCAGCTGTCGCGACAAACGGCGAAAAACTGTTTTTT. Translation: CASSPAVATNGEKLFF.